The source of this TCR beta chain is a study of blood T cell repertoires in COVID-19. Turning to the study itself: Sources were T cells, B-cell-depleted T cells, or PBMCs; the material itself was cDNA or gDNA.

How the authors handled the data: Amplification with reference gene primers provided the estimates of nucleated cell counts. Sequencing used immunoSEQ multiplex PCR; TCRdb keeps in-frame clones, though not all of them. V and J calls and clone size are given by that table; D and trimming were obtained from the DNA. The sample has 30,000 to 35,000 clones; roughly 86% are singletons. In germline, CDR1 is SGHVS, CDR2 FQNEAQ. V lost 1 base to trimming and J lost 4 bases, with 10 bases between them. This CDR3 spans 14 amino acids. The sample comprised peripheral blood. This chain links TRBV7-8 with TRBJ1-2; D ambiguous. The clonotype originates from a man between 65 and 85 years old with acute or convalescent COVID-19. This CDR3 reads CASSLVPLPYGYTF. DNA of the CDR3: TGTGCCAGCAGCTTAGTACCACTGCCCTATGGCTACACCTTC.